One and the same sample provided the 4 T cell receptor beta chains below, sequenced in a study of blood T cell repertoires in COVID-19. Sequencing was performed with immunoSEQ multiplex PCR; in TCRdb, only in-frame clones are kept and a portion is missing. The sample records about 360,000 clones, roughly 88% being singletons. The specimen sequenced was PBMCs or T cells enriched from blood (not recorded which). The receptors were gathered from a woman aged 40 to 50 with acute COVID-19.

This chain joins TRBV10-3 and TRBJ1-4, with D uncertain. The CDR3 contains 14 residues. Germline CDR1 ENHRY, CDR2 SYGVKD. Trimming shortened V by 3 bases and J by 5 bases, and 10 bases separated the two germline ends. CDR3 protein: CAISDRGGNEKLFF. CDR3 coding DNA: TGTGCCATCAGTGATCGAGGCGGGAATGAAAAACTGTTTTTT.

In this sample, this clone turned up a few times. J is TRBJ1-6 and V is TRBV25-1; 9 bases are shared with TRBD1. CDR1 is MGHDK and CDR2 is SYGVNS in the germline V gene. V shed 3 bases and J 10 bases; nucleotides not matched to a gene: 10. The length of the CDR3 is 16 residues. Here the CDR3 DNA reads TGTGCCAGCAGTGATGGGGGGGGACAGGGACGATCACCCCTCCACTTT. Protein sequence: CASSDGGGQGRSPLHF.

In DNA, the CDR3 is TGTGCCAGCAGTTACGGACAGAGCTATGGCTACACCTTC. It is translated as CASSYGQSYGYTF. This chain joins TRBV6-5 and TRBJ1-2; tentatively, D is TRBD1 (6 bases). This CDR3 is built from 13 residues. The germline CDR1 and CDR2 sequences are MNHEY and SVGAGI. Trimming removed 2 bases at V and 4 bases at J, with 8 bases between.

This clone was seen once. The genes are TRBV7-6 and TRBJ1-4; 7 nucleotides match TRBD1. Germline values: CDR1 SGHVS, CDR2 FNYEAQ. CDR3 length equals 17 residues. After removal of 1 base from V and 5 bases from J, the junction contained 10 bases not matched to a gene. This CDR3 reads CASSLGPSGGINEKLFF. The CDR3 DNA is TGTGCCAGCAGCTTAGGTCCGTCAGGGGGAATAAATGAAAAACTGTTTTTT.